The present T cell receptor (beta chain) was sequenced within a study of shared clonotypes between healthy human individuals. Naive CD45RA+ and memory CD45RA-negative subsets were split from CD4+ cells. This table comes from immunoSEQ multiplex PCR, and its TCRdb copy is limited to in-frame clones, with some not included. The sample consists of over 850,000 clones, approximately 80% of them appearing once. In germline, CDR1 is GTSNPN, CDR2 SVGIG (reference sequence). V trimming: 2 bases; J trimming: 5 bases; junction bases outside the gene matches: 11. CDR3 length equals 15 residues. This chain joins TRBV30 and TRBJ2-5, with 7 bases matching TRBD1. This TCR was recovered from a man between 18 and 29 years old in good health. Some clones in this sample may be carry-over from other donors' samples. The sequencing input was memory CD4+ T cells from PBMCs. Subset in this sample: CD45RA-negative fraction. This CDR3 is CAWSFQTGSLETQYF. For the CDR3, the DNA is TGTGCCTGGAGTTTTCAGACAGGGAGTTTGGAGACCCAGTACTTC.